This passage covers 9 T cell receptor beta chains from one sample sequenced in a study of regulatory T cells in long-lasting Graves disease (dated by TCRdb to about 2021). The library was prepared using multiplex PCR. For sequencing, an Illumina HiSeq 4000 was employed. iRepertoire HTBI primers and Arm-PCR amplification of CDR3 regions were used to construct TCR beta libraries. The public reads were reprocessed in TCRdb via fastp at Q25 and MiXCR, keeping in-frame beta chains. When rows share a CDR3 protein, they turn into one entry using the most common DNA and genes. For this sample the table gives 500,000 or so distinct CDR3 sequences, of which around 15% were detected only once. The biggest ten clones account for 12% of the sample. This specimen's time point label, per the study, means: newly diagnosed GD, antithyroid drugs for less than 3 months. For both TCR sequencing and RNA sequencing, RNA was extracted from PBMCs using TRIzol.

This same sample was also part of a study on T cells in Graves' hyperthyroidism and ophthalmopathy.

The material was peripheral blood mononuclear cells (PBMCs), obtained at new diagnosis, from a patient treated with antithyroid drugs. These receptor sequences come from a middle-aged man with Graves disease. Donor details come from another sample of the same person, matched by shared clones.

In this sample, this clonotype turned up many times. This chain joins TRBV12-5 and TRBJ2-1, with D perhaps assigned TRBD1 or TRBD2 (10 bases each). V lost 5 bases, J lost 8 bases, and 28 bases lay in between. The CDR3 has 18 residues. Germline CDR1 and CDR2: LGHNT and FRNRAP. The CDR3 nucleotides are TGTGCTAGTGGTAGAGACAGGGGGCGGGCTAGCGGGAGCGATGAGCAGTTCTTC. Translation: CASGRDRGRASGSDEQFF. The full variable domain, with the rest looked up from reference TRBV12-5 and TRBJ2-1, is DARVTQTPRHKVTEMGQEVTMRCQPILGHNTVFWYRQTMMQGLELLAYFRNRAPLDDSGMPKDRFSAEMPDATLATLKIQPSEPRDSAVYFCASGRDRGRASGSDEQFFGPGTRLTVL.

The chain joins TRBV5-4 to TRBJ2-6; D remains unclear. The CDR3 runs 13 residues. Germline V CDR1 and CDR2: SGHNT, YYREEE (reference sequence). CDR3 loop: CATNPSGANVLTF. CDR3 coding DNA: TGTGCGACCAACCCCTCTGGGGCCAACGTCCTGACTTTC.

This clonotype was recorded at least ten times. The V call is TRBV7-2, the J call TRBJ1-6; 7 bases align to TRBD1. The CDR3 has 15 residues. Per the germline V gene, CDR1 is SGHTA and CDR2 is FQGNSA. V shed 3 bases and J 5 bases; nucleotides not matched to a gene: 4. CDR3 region: CASSLGQRNNSPLHF. CDR3 bases: TGTGCCAGCAGCTTGGGACAGAGAAATAATTCACCCCTCCACTTT.

This clonotype was observed a handful of times. The rearrangement joins TRBV11-2 to TRBJ2-7; D perhaps matches TRBD1 (5 bases). CDR1 SGHAT and CDR2 FQNNGV come from the germline V gene. Trimming shortened V by 1 base and J by 3 bases, and 16 bases separated the two germline ends. The CDR3 is 16 residues long. CDR3 DNA: TGTGCCAGCAGCTTAGCTGGCCAGGGCACCCTCTACGAGCAGTACTTC. Residues: CASSLAGQGTLYEQYF.

This clonotype occurred many times. The rearrangement uses TRBV7-9 and TRBJ2-7; D unresolved. This CDR3 region has 15 residues. Germline V lookup: CDR1 SEHNR, CDR2 FQNEAQ (reference sequence). The V end was cut by 0 bases, the J end by 0 bases, with 9 bases between. The CDR3 sequence is CASSLAPESSYEQYF. CDR3 sequence (DNA): TGTGCCAGCAGCTTAGCGCCGGAGAGCTCCTACGAGCAGTACTTC.

This clonotype is medium-sized (0.01 to 0.1%). This chain connects TRBV2 to TRBJ2-7, with 11 bases identical to TRBD2. Looked up from germline, CDR1 is SNHLY and CDR2 is FYNNEI. There are 15 residues in the CDR3. V lost 1 base to trimming and J lost 2 bases; unmatched junction nucleotides: 1. The CDR3: CASSEGLAGTYEQYF. The CDR3 bases are TGTGCCAGCAGTGAAGGACTAGCGGGGACCTACGAGCAGTACTTC.

This clonotype was seen more than once but under ten times. This chain joins TRBV9 and TRBJ2-2; the match to TRBD2 covers 10 bases. The CDR3 has 15 residues. V was clipped by 2 bases and J by 7 bases; unmatched bases: 5. Looked up from germline, CDR1 is SGDLS and CDR2 is YYNGEE. CDR3 sequence: CASSVKAGGLGELFF. The CDR3 DNA is TGTGCCAGCAGCGTTAAAGCGGGAGGGCTCGGGGAGCTGTTTTTT. Filled out from reference TRBV9 and TRBJ2-2, the complete variable domain reads DSGVTQTPKHLITATGQRVTLRCSPRSGDLSVYWYQQSLDQGLQFLIQYYNGEERAKGNILERFSAQQFPDLHSELNLSSLELGDSALYFCASSVKAGGLGELFFGEGSRLTVL.

This clonotype was seen a handful of times. The genes are TRBV5-1 and TRBJ2-1; D gene uncertain. Germline assignment: CDR1 SGHRS and CDR2 YFSETQ. The CDR3 has 14 amino acids. Deletions cut 0 bases from V and 8 bases from J, with 12 bases between. CDR3 DNA: TGCGCCAGCAGCTTGGGTCGGGTCTCGGATGAGCAGTTCTTC. It yields the protein CASSLGRVSDEQFF.

As concerns this clonotype: A much larger clone sits a single nucleotide away, making a read error possible. The V gene is TRBV6-1, the J gene TRBJ2-3, with D uncertain. The CDR3 runs 15 residues. Germline assignment: CDR1 MNHNS and CDR2 SASEGT. The CDR3 bases are TGTGCCAGCAGGAGTTGGGGTATAGGCCTCACTGAAACTTTCTTT. As protein: CASRSWGIGLTETFF.